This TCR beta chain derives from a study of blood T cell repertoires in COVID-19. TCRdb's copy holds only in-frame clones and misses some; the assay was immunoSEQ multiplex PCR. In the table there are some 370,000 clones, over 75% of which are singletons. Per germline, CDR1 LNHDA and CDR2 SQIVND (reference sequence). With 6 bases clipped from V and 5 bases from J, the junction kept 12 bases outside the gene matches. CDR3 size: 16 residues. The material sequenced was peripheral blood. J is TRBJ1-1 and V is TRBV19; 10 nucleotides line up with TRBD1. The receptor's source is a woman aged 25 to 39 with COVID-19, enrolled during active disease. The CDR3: CASRSGTGERWTEAFF. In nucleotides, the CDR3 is TGTGCCAGTAGGTCCGGGACAGGGGAGAGATGGACTGAAGCTTTCTTT.